A single sample is the source of the 26 T cell receptor beta chains below, sequenced in a study of CD8 T cells in ankylosing spondylitis. In TCRdb, the 5' RACE reads were re-called with MiXCR into one record per CDR3 protein. Of 200,000 to 250,000 distinct CDR3 sequences in the sample, roughly 10% are singletons; the top ten hold under 7%. Input material: blood, either unsorted or a sorted T cell fraction (not recorded which). The receptors were gathered from a male donor with ankylosing spondylitis or in good health (not recorded which).

The chain recombines TRBV19 with TRBJ2-7, with a weak D call TRBD1 (5 bases). This CDR3 has 13 amino acids. V shed 7 bases and J shed 1 base, with 11 bases lying between them. CDR1 and CDR2 (germline): LNHDA, SQIVND (reference sequence). The CDR3 loop is CASNDRSSYEQYF. Here the CDR3 DNA reads TGTGCCAGTAATGACAGATCTTCCTACGAGCAGTACTTC. Based on the CDR3 plus reference TRBV19 and TRBJ2-7, the full variable domain is DGGITQSPKYLFRKEGQNVTLSCEQNLNHDAMYWYRQDPGQGLRLIYYSQIVNDFQKGDIAEGYSVSREKKESFPLTVTSAQKNPTAFYLCASNDRSSYEQYFGPGTRLTVT.

Only a few counts were recorded for this clonotype. The chain employs TRBV2 and TRBJ2-5; perhaps TRBD1 as D (5 bases). This CDR3 contains 13 residues. V lost 4 bases, J lost 2 bases, and 8 bases lay in between. Germline-derived CDR1 and CDR2 are SNHLY and FYNNEI. The chain's CDR3 is CASSARQQETQYF. DNA for the CDR3: TGTGCCAGCAGTGCTAGACAGCAAGAGACCCAGTACTTC. Full variable domain (outside the CDR3, taken from reference TRBV2 and TRBJ2-5): EPEVTQTPSHQVTQMGQEVILRCVPISNHLYFYWYRQILGQKVEFLVSFYNNEISEKSEIFDDQFSVERPDGSNFTLKIRSTKLEDSAMYFCASSARQQETQYFGPGTRLLVL.

This chain connects TRBV20-1 to TRBJ1-1; the D gene is possibly TRBD1 (6 bases). The V and J ends lost 3 bases and 7 bases respectively, with 15 bases between them. Germline loops: CDR1 DFQATT, CDR2 SNEGSKA (reference sequence). The CDR3 runs to 13 residues. The CDR3 DNA follows: TGCAGTGCTAGTAAGGGGCTGGACAGTGAAGCTTTCTTT. It specifies CSASKGLDSEAFF.

This rearrangement joins TRBV3-1 to TRBJ2-1; D not certain. Germline V gene sequence: CDR1 LGHDT, CDR2 YNNKEL (reference sequence). Trimming pared 1 base from V and 6 bases from J, leaving 10 bases between. This CDR3 has 14 amino acids. Here the CDR3 reads CASSQGSLVNEQFF. Here the CDR3 DNA reads TGTGCCAGCAGCCAAGGGAGCCTGGTCAATGAGCAGTTCTTC.

This clonotype was seen at least ten times. In DNA, the CDR3 is TGTGCCAGCAGCCGGGGTCTACGTGAAGCTTTCTTT. It encodes CASSRGLREAFF. J is TRBJ1-1 and V is TRBV12-3 or TRBV12-4; D not resolved. Trimming took 6 bases from V and 7 from J, leaving 12 bases between them. The length of the CDR3 is 12 residues.

This chain links TRBV5-4 with TRBJ1-2; D unclear. Trimming cost V 4 bases and J 2 bases, with 12 bases left between them. CDR1 and CDR2 (germline): SGHNT, YYREEE (reference sequence). This CDR3 has 14 residues. CDR3 region: CASSQEGGNYGYTF. Here the CDR3 DNA reads TGTGCCAGCAGCCAGGAGGGAGGGAACTATGGCTACACCTTC.

This clonotype occurred many times. V usage is TRBV5-6 and J usage is TRBJ2-1; 10 bases agree with TRBD1. Germline loops: CDR1 SGHDT, CDR2 YYEEEE. Losses at the gene ends were 0 bases for V and 9 bases for J; bases not matched to a gene: 15. The CDR3 is made up of 18 amino acids. Written as DNA, the CDR3 is TGTGCCAGCAGCTTGGGGGTCAAGGGACAGGGGAAAAAAGGTGAGCAGTTCTTC. Its translation: CASSLGVKGQGKKGEQFF.

This clonotype was seen a few times. The chain joins TRBV5-5 to TRBJ2-7, with 7 positions matching TRBD1. The CDR3 totals 14 residues. Unmatched junction bases numbered 9, after V lost 4 bases and J lost 5 bases. Germline-derived CDR1 and CDR2 are SGHKS and YYEKEE (reference sequence). CDR3 sequence: CASSLGQVVDEQYF. The DNA for the CDR3 is TGTGCCAGCAGCCTCGGACAGGTTGTAGACGAGCAGTACTTC.

As regards this clonotype: A much larger clone lies a single base off, so this may be a read error. The chain employs TRBV5-1 and TRBJ2-1; D ambiguous. This CDR3 has 12 amino acids. The germline V and J ends were trimmed by 4 bases and 12 bases, with 14 bases remaining between them. Germline CDR1 SGHRS, CDR2 YFSETQ. CDR3 amino acids: CASSKIDGAQFF. CDR3 DNA: TGCGCCAGCAGCAAAATAGACGGTGCGCAGTTCTTC.

Many counts were recorded for this clonotype. The chain couples TRBV12-3 or TRBV12-4 to TRBJ2-3; 9 bases match TRBD2. The CDR3 length is 14 residues. V lost 5 bases to trimming and J lost 8 bases; unmatched junction nucleotides: 8. CDR3 sequence: CASSISSGVATQYF. In nucleotides, the CDR3 is TGTGCCAGCAGTATATCTAGCGGGGTAGCTACGCAGTATTTT.

The chain employs TRBV5-1 and TRBJ1-1; D is undetermined. The V end lost 0 bases, the J end lost 1 base, and 10 bases lay between the germline ends. This CDR3 has 15 amino acids. The germline V gene has CDR1 SGHRS and CDR2 YFSETQ. This chain's CDR3 is CASSLEPRGNTEAFF. The CDR3 nucleotides read TGCGCCAGCAGCTTGGAGCCCAGAGGGAACACTGAAGCTTTCTTT.

This clonotype was recorded at least ten times. The V gene is TRBV21-1, the J gene TRBJ2-2; TRBD1 is the table's D call, not checked against the DNA. TRBV21-1 is noted as a pseudogene. The CDR3 runs 16 residues. This chain's CDR3 is CASSKKTGEHTGELFF. CDR3 in DNA: TGTGCCAGCAGCAAAAAAACAGGGGAGCACACCGGGGAGCTGTTTTTT.

This clonotype was counted at least ten times. The rearrangement links TRBV6-1 to TRBJ2-7; D possibly uses TRBD1 or TRBD2 (5 bases each). Germline CDR1 is MNHNS and CDR2 is SASEGT. The CDR3 loop spans 14 amino acids. V lost 4 bases, J lost 5 bases, and 15 bases lay in between. CDR3 sequence reads: CASSAEGTADEQYF. The CDR3 bases are TGTGCCAGCAGTGCCGAAGGGACGGCTGACGAGCAGTACTTC.

The chain employs TRBV5-6 and TRBJ1-4; 11 positions match TRBD1. The J segment lost 7 bases and the V segment lost 7 bases, leaving 12 bases of the junction unmatched. The CDR3 covers 16 residues. Per the germline V gene, CDR1 is SGHDT and CDR2 is YYEEEE. The CDR3 is CASFGQGAQGFEKLFF. In DNA form, the CDR3 reads TGTGCCAGCTTCGGACAGGGGGCGCAAGGTTTTGAAAAACTGTTTTTT. The full variable domain, rest sourced from reference TRBV5-6 and TRBJ1-4, is DAGVTQSPTHLIKTRGQQVTLRCSPKSGHDTVSWYQQALGQGPQFIFQYYEEEERQRGNFPDRFSGHQFPNYSSELNVNALLLGDSALYLCASFGQGAQGFEKLFFGSGTQLSVL.

In its sample, this clonotype was seen a few times. The rearrangement joins TRBV12-3 or TRBV12-4 to TRBJ1-1; unclear D gene. The CDR3 runs to 14 residues. Trimming left V 3 bases short and J 0 bases short, with 8 bases between. CDR3 in amino acids: CASSFEILNTEAFF. The CDR3 region has the DNA TGTGCCAGCAGTTTCGAAATATTGAACACTGAAGCTTTCTTT.

The chain links TRBV5-1 to TRBJ2-5, with 11 bases that match TRBD2. Trimming removed 2 bases from V and 7 bases from J; junction bases left unmatched: 10. The CDR3 consists of 16 residues. Per germline, CDR1 SGHRS and CDR2 YFSETQ. CDR3 nucleotides: TGCGCCAGCAGCTTACGTAGCGGGGGGGCCTTGGTGACCCAGTACTTC. This sequence encodes CASSLRSGGALVTQYF.

This clonotype was counted at least ten times. The chain employs TRBV7-6 and TRBJ1-3; D remains ambiguous. Germline V gene data show CDR1 as SGHVS and CDR2 as FNYEAQ. V was trimmed by 5 bases and J by 0 bases, leaving 8 bases between them. The CDR3 runs to 14 residues. As DNA, the CDR3 is TGTGCCAGCAGCCCCACCCGCTCTGGAAACACCATATATTTT. Protein sequence: CASSPTRSGNTIYF.

In this sample, this clonotype turned up many times. In DNA form, the CDR3 reads TGCAGTGCTAGGCGCCCGACTAGCGGGGTGAGTGGTGAGCAGTTCTTC. This gives the protein CSARRPTSGVSGEQFF. The J gene is TRBJ2-1, the V gene TRBV20-1; 11 bases fit TRBD2. This CDR3 is built from 16 residues. The V gene end was trimmed by 3 bases and the J gene end by 9 bases; junction bases not matched to a gene: 13. Germline lookup yields CDR1 DFQATT and CDR2 SNEGSKA (reference sequence).

The chain couples TRBV27 to TRBJ2-5; D uncertain. V shed 3 bases and J shed 0 bases, with 5 bases lying between them. CDR1 is MNHEY and CDR2 is SMNVEV in the germline V gene (reference sequence). CDR3 size: 13 residues. Here the CDR3 DNA reads TGTGCCAGCAGTTTCGAGTACCAAGAGACCCAGTACTTC. It codes for CASSFEYQETQYF.

Only a few counts were recorded for this clonotype. This chain connects TRBV15 to TRBJ2-1, with D possibly matching TRBD1 (5 bases). The CDR3 has 13 residues. Germline CDR1 LNHNV, CDR2 YYDKDF (reference sequence). Trimming pared 3 bases from V and 5 bases from J, leaving 8 bases between. The CDR3 DNA follows: TGTGCCACCAGCAGCAGGGCGCACAATGAGCAGTTCTTC. Protein sequence: CATSSRAHNEQFF.

This clonotype was seen many times. The chain is built from TRBV20-1 and TRBJ1-1; tentatively, D is TRBD1 (5 bases). CDR1 is DFQATT, CDR2 SNEGSKA, per germline (reference sequence). CDR3 length: 14 amino acids. V was pared by 6 bases and J by 4 bases, with 18 bases between. CDR3: CSAPRGGGITEAFF. In DNA, the CDR3 is TGCAGTGCCCCCCGTGGGGGAGGGATCACTGAAGCTTTCTTT.

The chain is built from TRBV15 and TRBJ1-4, with 9 bases identical to TRBD1. V was clipped by 3 bases and J by 7 bases; unmatched bases: 12. Germline V gives CDR1 LNHNV, CDR2 YYDKDF (reference sequence). The CDR3 covers 17 residues. DNA for the CDR3: TGTGCCACCAGCAGGGGAGCAAACAGGGGGCGAGGTGAAAAACTGTTTTTT. Protein product: CATSRGANRGRGEKLFF. The whole variable domain, filled in from reference TRBV15 and TRBJ1-4, reads DAMVIQNPRYQVTQFGKPVTLSCSQTLNHNVMYWYQQKSSQAPKLLFHYYDKDFNNEADTPDNFQSRRPNTSFCFLDIRSPGLGDTAMYLCATSRGANRGRGEKLFFGSGTQLSVL.

This clonotype was seen a few times. The V and J genes are TRBV6-1 and TRBJ1-6; no clear D gene. Trimming removed 2 bases from V and 1 base from J, with 15 bases in between. Looked up from germline, CDR1 is MNHNS and CDR2 is SASEGT. The CDR3 is made up of 18 amino acids. Here the CDR3 reads CASSEPRPRGSYNSPLHF. CDR3 sequence (DNA): TGTGCCAGCAGTGAACCCCGACCCAGAGGGTCCTATAATTCACCCCTCCACTTT.

This clonotype came up many times. The chain joins TRBV5-1 to TRBJ2-1; a possible D gene is TRBD2 (6 bases). The length of the CDR3 is 16 residues. V shed 0 bases and J shed 6 bases, with 16 bases lying between them. The germline V gene has CDR1 SGHRS and CDR2 YFSETQ. DNA of the CDR3: TGCGCCAGCAGCTTGGCCCGAGTGGGACTCCTCAATGAGCAGTTCTTC. It codes for CASSLARVGLLNEQFF.

This clonotype showed up many times. The chain has TRBV29-1 and TRBJ1-1; a weak D match, TRBD1 (6 bases). The V end lost 3 bases, the J end lost 1 base, and 12 bases lay between the germline ends. The CDR3 spans 14 residues. CDR1 SQVTM and CDR2 ANQGSEA come from the germline V gene. CDR3 DNA sequence: TGCAGCGTTGAGCAGGGGCAGGGGAACACTGAAGCTTTCTTT. The encoded protein is CSVEQGQGNTEAFF.

The V and J genes are TRBV24-1 and TRBJ2-3, with a possible D match to TRBD2 (6 bases). Trimming removed 5 bases at V and 6 bases at J, with 23 bases between. Germline V gene data show CDR1 as KGHDR and CDR2 as SFDVKD. This CDR3 has 17 amino acids. The CDR3 loop reads CATSANPGGGPGDTQYF. CDR3 bases: TGTGCCACCAGTGCCAACCCCGGTGGAGGGCCCGGGGATACGCAGTATTTT.